One and the same sample provided the 27 T cell receptor beta chains below, sequenced in a study of CD4 T cells in relation to SARS-CoV-2 and coronaviruses. These receptors have no identified antigens. Unexposed donor CD4+ T cells date from about 2011-2018, before the COVID-19 pandemic. Isolation of CD4+ T cells took place after approximately 11 days in culture. Profiling relied on immunoSEQ multiplex PCR, and the TCRdb table lists in-frame clones only, not all of them. Altogether 28,000 or so clones are present, around 73% being singletons, with the ten largest covering roughly 18%. Sequenced material: CD4+ T cells from PBMCs, cultured in vitro. Receptor source: a human donor in good health.

The chain carries TRBV6-5 and TRBJ1-4, with no clear D. Germline V CDR1 and CDR2: MNHEY, SVGAGI. The ends were cut back, 6 bases at V and 3 bases at J, with 14 bases in the middle. The CDR3 sequence is 15 residues long. CDR3 in amino acids: CASSDLGRPNEKLFF. CDR3 sequence (DNA): TGTGCCAGCAGCGACCTGGGCAGACCTAATGAAAAACTGTTTTTT.

This rearrangement joins TRBV19 to TRBJ2-7, with 7 bases that match TRBD1. This CDR3 contains 14 residues. The trim removed 6 bases at V and 0 bases at J, leaving 5 bases unmatched. CDR1 and CDR2 (germline): LNHDA, SQIVND (reference sequence). CDR3: CASRTTGDSYEQYF. In nucleotides, the CDR3 is TGTGCCAGTAGAACCACAGGGGACTCCTACGAGCAGTACTTC.

This clone has a handful of counts. V and J are TRBV7-9 and TRBJ2-4, with 11 positions matching TRBD2. This CDR3 contains 18 residues. Germline CDR1 and CDR2: SEHNR and FQNEAQ (reference sequence). With 4 bases clipped from V and 1 base from J, the junction kept 9 bases outside the gene matches. The CDR3: CASSWPNRLAGAKNIQYF. The CDR3 nucleotides are TGTGCCAGCAGCTGGCCTAACCGACTAGCGGGGGCCAAAAACATTCAGTACTTC. Supplemented by reference TRBV7-9 and TRBJ2-4, the full variable domain reads DTGVSQNPRHKITKRGQNVTFRCDPISEHNRLYWYRQTLGQGPEFLTYFQNEAQLEKSRLLSDRFSAERPKGSFSTLEIQRTEQGDSAMYLCASSWPNRLAGAKNIQYFGAGTRLSVL.

This clone was recorded a few times. This chain links TRBV4-1 with TRBJ2-7, with 8 bases fitting TRBD1. CDR1 is MGHRA, CDR2 YSYEKL, per germline. Trimming removed 3 bases from V and 3 bases from J; junction bases left unmatched: 1. CDR3 length equals 13 residues. CDR3 in DNA: TGCGCCAGCAGCCACGACAGGGGCTACGAGCAGTACTTC. This gives the protein CASSHDRGYEQYF.

The rearrangement joins TRBV19 to TRBJ1-5, with D tentatively TRBD1 (5 bases). CDR1 LNHDA and CDR2 SQIVND come from the germline V gene (reference sequence). This CDR3 comprises 13 residues. V lost 5 bases to trimming and J lost 7 bases, with 12 bases between them. The CDR3 sequence: CASSPGTGQPQHF. DNA of the CDR3: TGTGCCAGTAGTCCCGGGACGGGACAGCCCCAGCATTTT.

This clone is termed medium-sized. The chain joins TRBV9 to TRBJ2-3; 8 nucleotides match TRBD2. Germline V gives CDR1 SGDLS, CDR2 YYNGEE. Trimming removed 0 bases from V and 3 bases from J; junction bases left unmatched: 6. The CDR3 spans 16 residues. Here the CDR3 reads CASSVAGLAGTDTQYF. The CDR3 DNA reads as TGTGCCAGCAGCGTAGCAGGGCTAGCGGGTACAGATACGCAGTATTTT.

The gene calls are TRBV6-2 or TRBV6-3 and TRBJ1-5, with D unclear. Germline V gives CDR1 MNHEY, CDR2 SVGEGT. The CDR3 sequence is 15 residues long. Trimming left V 7 bases short and J 0 bases short, with 13 bases between. The CDR3: CASTPSRRSNQPQHF. CDR3 sequence (DNA): TGTGCCAGCACCCCAAGTAGGCGTAGCAATCAGCCCCAGCATTTT.

This chain uses TRBV6-1 with TRBJ1-1; D remains ambiguous. The germline gives CDR1 MNHNS, CDR2 SASEGT. Trimming cost V 2 bases and J 6 bases, with 10 bases left between them. The CDR3 spans 13 residues. CDR3 protein: CASSEIKASEAFF. CDR3 coding DNA: TGTGCCAGCAGTGAAATTAAGGCCTCTGAAGCTTTCTTT.

V usage is TRBV19 and J usage is TRBJ1-2; 7 nucleotides align to TRBD1. This CDR3 has 17 amino acids. V trimming: 0 bases; J trimming: 2 bases; junction bases outside the gene matches: 9. Germline V gene sequence: CDR1 LNHDA, CDR2 SQIVND (reference sequence). As DNA, the CDR3 is TGTGCCAGTAGTATAGATCCGACAGGGACTATGAACTATGGCTACACCTTC. Its translation: CASSIDPTGTMNYGYTF.

The genes are TRBV6-5 and TRBJ1-1; 7 bases are a match to TRBD1. Germline V gene data show CDR1 as MNHEY and CDR2 as SVGAGI. The ends lost 0 bases at V and 5 bases at J; junction bases unmatched: 3. The CDR3 sequence is 14 residues long. The CDR3 sequence is CASSYSEQGTEAFF. In DNA, the CDR3 is TGTGCCAGCAGTTACTCTGAACAGGGGACTGAAGCTTTCTTT.

This clone was seen a single time. This sequence joins TRBV29-1 and TRBJ2-4; D uncertain. Trimming cost V 4 bases and J 0 bases, with 7 bases left between them. The CDR3 has 13 residues. Germline CDR1 and CDR2: SQVTM and ANQGSEA. Here the CDR3 reads CSVAGLAKNIQYF. CDR3 in DNA: TGCAGCGTTGCCGGCCTAGCCAAAAACATTCAGTACTTC.

The genes are TRBV7-2 and TRBJ2-3; 7 positions agree with TRBD2. Germline CDR1 reads SGHTA; CDR2 reads FQGNSA. Germline trimming cut 5 bases from V and 2 bases from J; bases unmatched to any gene: 4. CDR3 length: 14 amino acids. CDR3: CASSAGLDTDTQYF. The CDR3 bases are TGTGCCAGCAGCGCCGGACTAGACACAGATACGCAGTATTTT.

J is TRBJ1-2 and V is TRBV9; TRBD1 matches 7 bases. V gave up 4 bases and J gave up 10 bases; unmatched junction bases: 7. The CDR3 is 12 amino acids. CDR1 is SGDLS and CDR2 is YYNGEE in the germline V gene. CDR3 DNA sequence: TGTGCCAGCAGCCCACGACAGGGAACCTACACCTTC. Its protein is CASSPRQGTYTF.

The chain couples TRBV9 to TRBJ2-1; 7 bases agree with TRBD2. This CDR3 comprises 14 residues. CDR1 is SGDLS and CDR2 is YYNGEE in the germline V gene. Losses at the gene ends were 0 bases for V and 8 bases for J; bases not matched to a gene: 5. The CDR3 spells CASSVDGRSDEQFF. For the CDR3, the DNA is TGTGCCAGCAGCGTAGACGGGAGGTCCGATGAGCAGTTCTTC.

This chain uses TRBV6-4 with TRBJ2-7; D assignment may be TRBD1 or TRBD2 (6 bases each). Germline V CDR1 and CDR2: MRHNA, SNTAGT. There are 16 residues in the CDR3. Deletions cut 6 bases from V and 0 bases from J, with 18 bases between. In nucleotides, the CDR3 is TGTGCCAGCAGCGCCATTGGGACGGGGGCCTCCTACGAGCAGTACTTC. It codes for CASSAIGTGASYEQYF.

This clone was found once. The rearrangement uses TRBV6-5 and TRBJ1-2; D remains ambiguous. V lost 5 bases and J lost 3, with 7 bases in between. CDR3 length equals 12 residues. Germline lookup yields CDR1 MNHEY and CDR2 SVGAGI. This chain's CDR3 is CASSTGHYGYTF. As DNA, the CDR3 is TGTGCCAGCAGTACGGGCCACTATGGCTACACCTTC.

The chain recombines TRBV7-9 with TRBJ2-7; tentative D call: TRBD1 (6 bases). V was cut by 6 bases and J by 0 bases, with 15 bases left in between. CDR3 length equals 15 residues. CDR1 and CDR2 (germline): SEHNR, FQNEAQ (reference sequence). The CDR3 region is CASSPRGSSSYEQYF. In nucleotides, the CDR3 is TGTGCCAGCAGTCCCAGGGGCTCTAGCTCCTACGAGCAGTACTTC. The full variable domain, rest sourced from reference TRBV7-9 and TRBJ2-7, is DTGVSQNPRHKITKRGQNVTFRCDPISEHNRLYWYRQTLGQGPEFLTYFQNEAQLEKSRLLSDRFSAERPKGSFSTLEIQRTEQGDSAMYLCASSPRGSSSYEQYFGPGTRLTVT.

The chain links TRBV7-2 to TRBJ1-2, with D unclear. The CDR3 is 13 residues long. V was cut by 1 base and J by 4 bases, with 7 bases left in between. Germline lookup yields CDR1 SGHTA and CDR2 FQGNSA. The CDR3 coding sequence is TGTGCCAGCAGCTTAGAACGGATCTATGGCTACACCTTC. Its protein product is CASSLERIYGYTF. Looking up the rest from reference TRBV7-2 and TRBJ1-2 gives the full variable domain: GAGVSQSPSNKVTEKGKDVELRCDPISGHTALYWYRQSLGQGLEFLIYFQGNSAPDKSGLPSDRFSAERTGGSVSTLTIQRTQQEDSAVYLCASSLERIYGYTFGSGTRLTVV.

The chain joins TRBV2 to TRBJ2-7; tentatively, D is TRBD1 (5 bases). Between the trimmed V and J ends, which lost 5 bases and 5 bases, there was a span of 13 bases. This CDR3 comprises 13 residues. Germline assignment: CDR1 SNHLY and CDR2 FYNNEI. CDR3 nucleotide sequence: TGTGCCAGCAGTTTTAGGGGATCTGACGAGCAGTACTTC. It specifies CASSFRGSDEQYF.

The chain carries TRBV7-9 and TRBJ1-5; D possibly corresponds to TRBD1 (6 bases). The length of the CDR3 is 14 residues. Germline-derived CDR1 and CDR2 are SEHNR and FQNEAQ (reference sequence). Trimming cost V 5 bases and J 3 bases, with 11 bases left between them. The CDR3 protein is CASSPGQPNQPQHF. The CDR3 DNA sequence: TGTGCCAGCAGCCCCGGACAGCCCAATCAGCCCCAGCATTTT.

The genes are TRBV19 and TRBJ1-1, with D perhaps TRBD1 (5 bases). Trimming took 6 bases from V and 1 from J, leaving 9 bases between them. The germline V gene has CDR1 LNHDA and CDR2 SQIVND (reference sequence). The CDR3 is 13 amino acids. The CDR3 is CASSRQPNTEAFF. The CDR3 DNA is TGTGCCAGTAGCAGACAGCCGAACACTGAAGCTTTCTTT. Full variable domain (remainder filled in from reference TRBV19 and TRBJ1-1): DGGITQSPKYLFRKEGQNVTLSCEQNLNHDAMYWYRQDPGQGLRLIYYSQIVNDFQKGDIAEGYSVSREKKESFPLTVTSAQKNPTAFYLCASSRQPNTEAFFGQGTRLTVV.

This clone was recorded once. This rearrangement joins TRBV14 to TRBJ2-6; unclear D gene. The germline V gene has CDR1 SGHDN and CDR2 FVKESK. The CDR3 loop spans 13 amino acids. V lost 5 bases to trimming and J lost 0 bases, with 2 bases between them. The CDR3 reads CASSVSGANVLTF. The CDR3 nucleotides are TGTGCCAGCAGCGTCTCTGGGGCCAACGTCCTGACTTTC. Supplemented by reference TRBV14 and TRBJ2-6, the full variable domain reads EAGVTQFPSHSVIEKGQTVTLRCDPISGHDNLYWYRRVMGKEIKFLLHFVKESKQDESGMPNNRFLAERTGGTYSTLKVQPAELEDSGVYFCASSVSGANVLTFGAGSRLTVL.

The chain recombines TRBV12-3 or TRBV12-4 with TRBJ2-7, with 7 nucleotides matching TRBD1. V was pared by 5 bases and J by 8 bases, with 6 bases of the junction left unmatched. The length of the CDR3 is 12 residues. CDR3 bases: TGTGCCAGCAGTCTGCTACAGGGGAAGCAGTACTTC. It is translated as CASSLLQGKQYF.

The rearrangement uses TRBV5-1 and TRBJ1-2; no firm D call. This CDR3 contains 14 residues. V lost 1 base and J lost 2, with 9 bases in between. Germline assignment: CDR1 SGHRS and CDR2 YFSETQ. The CDR3 region has the DNA TGCGCCAGCAGCTTGTACCCCGAAAACTATGGCTACACCTTC. Protein product: CASSLYPENYGYTF.

This clone came up a few times. Relative to the germline gene, one junction end is altered; a read error may explain this. V gene TRBV30 combines with J gene TRBJ1-1; TRBD1 aligns across 10 bases. Looked up from germline, CDR1 is GTSNPN and CDR2 is SVGIG (reference sequence). This CDR3 has 11 amino acids. CDR3 DNA: TGTGCCTGGAGTCTCGGACAGGGGGGGCTCTTT. Residues: CAWSLGQGGLF.

The CDR3 DNA is TGTGCCAGCAGTTACGCGGAGTACCAAGAGACCCAGTACTTC. Protein: CASSYAEYQETQYF. V gene TRBV6-6 combines with J gene TRBJ2-5; D remains unclear. Germline CDR1 reads MNHNY; CDR2 reads SVGAGI (reference sequence). The CDR3 is made up of 14 amino acids. Between the trimmed V and J ends, which lost 2 bases and 0 bases, there was a span of 7 bases.

This clone was recorded a few times. The genes are TRBV5-1 and TRBJ2-7; unclear D gene. Germline lookup yields CDR1 SGHRS and CDR2 YFSETQ. The CDR3 contains 15 residues. V lost 0 bases and J 2 bases, leaving 12 bases between the germline ends. CDR3 loop: CASSLEPGLTYEQYF. CDR3 nucleotides: TGCGCCAGCAGCTTGGAGCCAGGCCTTACCTACGAGCAGTACTTC. The variable domain in full, completed from reference TRBV5-1 and TRBJ2-7, reads KAGVTQTPRYLIKTRGQQVTLSCSPISGHRSVSWYQQTPGQGLQFLFEYFSETQRNKGNFPGRFSGRQFSNSRSEMNVSTLELGDSALYLCASSLEPGLTYEQYFGPGTRLTVT.